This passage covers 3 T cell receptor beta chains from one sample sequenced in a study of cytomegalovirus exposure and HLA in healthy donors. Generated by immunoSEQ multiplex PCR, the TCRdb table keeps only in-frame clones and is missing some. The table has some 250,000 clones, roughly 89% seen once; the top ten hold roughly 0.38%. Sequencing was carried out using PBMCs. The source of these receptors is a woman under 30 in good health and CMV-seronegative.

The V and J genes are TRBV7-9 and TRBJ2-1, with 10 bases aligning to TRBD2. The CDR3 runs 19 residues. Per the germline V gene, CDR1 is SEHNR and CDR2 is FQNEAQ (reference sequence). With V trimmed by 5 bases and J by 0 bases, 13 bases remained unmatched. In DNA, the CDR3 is TGTGCCAGCAGCCCGGGGACTAGCGTAACGAGGAGCTCCTACAATGAGCAGTTCTTC. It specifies CASSPGTSVTRSSYNEQFF.

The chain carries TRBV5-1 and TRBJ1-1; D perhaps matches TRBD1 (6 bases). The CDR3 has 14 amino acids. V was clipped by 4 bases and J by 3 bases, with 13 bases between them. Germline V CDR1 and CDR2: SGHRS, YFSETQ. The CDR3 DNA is TGCGCCAGCAGCGGAGGACAGATGTACACTGAAGCTTTCTTT. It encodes CASSGGQMYTEAFF.

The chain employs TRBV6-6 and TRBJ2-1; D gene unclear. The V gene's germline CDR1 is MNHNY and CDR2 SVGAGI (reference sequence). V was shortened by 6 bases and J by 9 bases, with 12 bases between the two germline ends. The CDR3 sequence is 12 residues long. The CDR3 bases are TGTGCCAGCAGGGCACTAATAGGTGAGCAGTTCTTC. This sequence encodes CASRALIGEQFF.